Included here is one T cell receptor (beta chain) sequence, with context. This record comes from a study of shared clonotypes between healthy human individuals. Profiling relied on immunoSEQ multiplex PCR, and the TCRdb table lists in-frame clones only, not all of them. The table has approximately 2,000,000 clones, around 93% seen once. In germline, CDR1 is SGHAT, CDR2 FQDESV (reference sequence). The CDR3 has 15 amino acids. Trimming removed 1 base from V and 0 bases from J; junction bases left unmatched: 1. Naive CD8 cells lacked CD45RO and underwent positive selection for CCR7, leaving out terminally differentiated effector memory CD45RA+ cells.

The sample consisted of naive CD8+ T cells from PBMCs. The rearrangement links TRBV11-1 to TRBJ2-7, with 9 bases lining up with TRBD2. This TCR was recovered from a man between 18 and 35 years old in good health. Some clones in this sample may be carry-over from other donors' samples. The CDR3 DNA is TGTGCCAGCAGCTTAGGGACTAGCGTCTCCTACGAGCAGTACTTC. Protein: CASSLGTSVSYEQYF.